At least ten counts were recorded for the clone carrying this TCR beta chain. The length of the CDR3 is 16 residues. Per the germline V gene, CDR1 is WNHNN and CDR2 is SYGVQD (reference sequence). The ends lost 4 bases at V and 0 bases at J; junction bases unmatched: 3. The sample comes from a study of identical twins. A universal primer site came from template switching; cDNA carried unique molecular identifiers. TCRdb reanalysed the 5' RACE reads using MiXCR and keeps one entry per CDR3 protein. The repertoire holds under 300,000 distinct CDR3 sequences, with roughly 13% as singletons. This same sample was also taken into another study, of yellow fever vaccine responses in identical twins.

The V call is TRBV10-1, the J call TRBJ2-1; 10 nucleotides align to TRBD2. The sequenced sample was memory (CD45RO+) T cells sorted from blood. The sequence came from a woman aged 18-29 years in good health. CDR3 sequence (DNA): TGCGCCAGCAGTGGGGTAGCGGGAGGCTCCTACAATGAGCAGTTCTTC. Residues: CASSGVAGGSYNEQFF.